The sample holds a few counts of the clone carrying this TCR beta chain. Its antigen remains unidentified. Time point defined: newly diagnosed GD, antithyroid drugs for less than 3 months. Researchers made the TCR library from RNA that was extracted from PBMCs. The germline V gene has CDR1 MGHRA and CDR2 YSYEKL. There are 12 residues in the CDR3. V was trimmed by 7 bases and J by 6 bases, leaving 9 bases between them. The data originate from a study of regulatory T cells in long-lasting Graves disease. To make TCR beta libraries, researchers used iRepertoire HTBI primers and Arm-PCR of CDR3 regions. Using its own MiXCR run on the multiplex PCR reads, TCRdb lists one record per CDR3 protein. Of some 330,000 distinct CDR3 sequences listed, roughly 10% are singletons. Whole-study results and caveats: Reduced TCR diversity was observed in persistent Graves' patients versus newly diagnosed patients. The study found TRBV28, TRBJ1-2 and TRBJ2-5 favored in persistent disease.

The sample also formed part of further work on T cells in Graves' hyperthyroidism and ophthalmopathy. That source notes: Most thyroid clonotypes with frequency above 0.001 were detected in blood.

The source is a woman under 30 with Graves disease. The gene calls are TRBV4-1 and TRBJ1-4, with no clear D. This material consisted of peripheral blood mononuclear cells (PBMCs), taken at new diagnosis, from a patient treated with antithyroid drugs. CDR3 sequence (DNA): TGCGCCAGCACTCGGGGAGATGAAAAACTGTTTTTT. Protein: CASTRGDEKLFF.